Listed here is a single T cell receptor beta chain. Using immunoSEQ multiplex PCR, the repertoire was profiled, and TCRdb retains in-frame clones only, with some absent. Of 70,000 to 85,000 clones in the sample, about 82% were seen once. This sample was included in a study of T cell responses to AZD1222 COVID-19 vaccine. CDR3 size: 14 residues. The trim removed 5 bases at V and 3 bases at J, leaving 5 bases unmatched. Looked up from germline, CDR1 is SGHTA and CDR2 is FQGTGA. The V and J genes are TRBV7-3 and TRBJ2-3, with 7 bases aligning to TRBD1. The clonotype was recovered from an adult in good health. The sample here was peripheral blood, taken on day 0 of AZD1222 vaccination. The CDR3 coding sequence is TGTGCCAGCAGCGCGACAGGGATAACAGATACGCAGTATTTT. This translates into CASSATGITDTQYF.